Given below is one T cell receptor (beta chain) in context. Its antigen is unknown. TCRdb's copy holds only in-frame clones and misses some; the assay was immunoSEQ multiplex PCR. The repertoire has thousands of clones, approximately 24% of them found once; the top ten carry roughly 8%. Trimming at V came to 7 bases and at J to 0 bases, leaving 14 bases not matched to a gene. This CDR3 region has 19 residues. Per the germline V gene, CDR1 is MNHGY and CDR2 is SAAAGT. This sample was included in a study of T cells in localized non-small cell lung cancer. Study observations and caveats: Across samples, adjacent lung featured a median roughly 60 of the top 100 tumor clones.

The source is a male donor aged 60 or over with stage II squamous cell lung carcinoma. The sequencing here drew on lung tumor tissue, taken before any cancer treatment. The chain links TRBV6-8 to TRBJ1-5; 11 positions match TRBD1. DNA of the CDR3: TGTGCCAGCAAATCCCCCGGGACAGGGGGGCCCAATAGCAATCAGCCCCAGCATTTT. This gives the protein CASKSPGTGGPNSNQPQHF.